This TCR beta chain was sequenced in a study of CD8 T cells in ankylosing spondylitis (dated by TCRdb to about 2017). Broadly, across the study: T cell receptor beta repertoires were profiled in healthy donors and ankylosing spondylitis patients so that disease-linked TCR variants could be found. The full study cohort comprised around 25 ankylosing spondylitis patients and approximately 100 healthy donors. Peripheral blood was sampled, and synovial fluid was also collected from ankylosing spondylitis patients.

This clonotype was picked up a small number of times. What this receptor recognizes is not known. No base quality information exists; no much larger clone differs at one position. TCRdb records Illumina HiSeq 2500 as the sequencer. Quantitative 5'-RACE with molecular barcodes was used to prepare TCR beta libraries. The study's processing was this. Disease-linked TCR variants were identified with a new computational method built on a probabilistic model of VDJ rearrangement. TCRdb ran its own pipeline on the public reads, namely fastp trimming at Q25 and MiXCR clone calling, and kept in-frame beta chains. Each CDR3 protein appears once, grouped with its most common genes and DNA. The V and J calls were determined by TCRdb, not by the authors. The sample profile shows roughly 370,000 distinct CDR3 sequences; approximately 20% of them were found once. The leading ten clones occupy about 16% of the sample.

General conclusions and limits of the study: The disease-linked clones were reported as significantly enriched in matched synovial fluid samples from ankylosing spondylitis patients. A TCR beta motif of fewer than 10 highly homologous amino acid variants appeared characteristic of blood from ankylosing spondylitis patients. Some motif variants had previously been reported in the synovial fluid and blood of reactive arthritis patients, which suggests shared mechanisms of disease initiation. In peripheral blood, the disease-linked clones were found at relatively low frequencies and had a CD8+ phenotype.

Inclusive of the bounding cysteine and phenylalanine, the CDR3 is 17 residues long. Just CDR3 DNA is preserved here, 51 bases in frame from base 1. At the junction V is shortened by 2 bases and J by 6 bases; bases outside the gene matches: 9. According to the germline V gene (reference sequence), CDR1 reads LGHDT and CDR2 reads YNNKEL. The rearrangement joined TRBV3-1 to TRBJ2-7; 14 bases in the junction line up with TRBD2. This TCR was sampled from a male donor with ankylosing spondylitis. The sample comprised blood, either unsorted or a sorted T cell fraction (not recorded which). The DNA sequence is TGTGCCAGCAGCCAACCGGGACTAGCGGGAGTTGTATTCGAGCAGTACTTC. It is translated as CASSQPGLAGVVFEQYF.